This TCR beta chain is from a study of OX40 agonist ivuxolimab in advanced cancers. Broadly, across the study: Ivuxolimab, which targeted the costimulatory receptor OX40 (CD134), was an agonistic, fully human IgG2 monoclonal antibody. Intravenous ivuxolimab was administered to patients every 2 weeks at six dose levels: 0.01, 0.1, 0.3, 1.5, 3 and 10 mg/kg. Of the 50 to 55 patients in dose escalation, around 20 had hepatocellular carcinoma, some 15 had melanoma, 9 had renal cell carcinoma and 9 had head and neck cancer. A male proportion of under 85% and a mean age of about 60 years, ranging from 23 to 79, were recorded for the dose-escalation cohort. Prior anti-PD-1, anti-PD-L1 or anti-CTLA-4 therapy was permitted, and about two fifths of dose-escalation patients had received checkpoint inhibitors. Three dose-escalation patients achieved partial responses, one with hepatocellular carcinoma and two with cutaneous melanoma. Peripheral TCRbeta sequencing aimed to test whether ivuxolimab altered TCR sequence diversity and caused clonal T-cell expansion. The paper describes the monotherapy dose-escalation part (N of about 57 patients) of the phase I trial of ivuxolimab.

The paper's findings and limits, for the study overall: On average, CD8+ T cells showed more expanded clones than CD4+ T cells after ivuxolimab. Clonal expansion of both CD4+ and CD8+ blood T cells was observed from baseline to week 6 at doses 0.1 to 3.0 mg/kg. Antigen specificity was not determined for the clonally expanded peripheral T cells. In partial responders in the 0.1-3.0 mg/kg groups, normalized peripheral clonal expansion was found to be among the lowest, especially among CD8+ T cells. Low levels of normalized T-cell clonal expansion were also shown by some nonresponding patients.

The CDR3 numbers 14 residues from cysteine through phenylalanine. The entry retains the CDR3 DNA only, 42 bases that are in frame from base 1. Reading the germline V gene gives CDR1 SGHRS and CDR2 YFSETQ. V loses 6 bases, J loses 3 bases, and the germline ends lie 16 bases apart. For sequencing of the TCRbeta CDR3 region, genomic DNA was extracted from the sorted cells. TCRbeta CDR3 regions were sequenced using the immunoSEQ Assay. The table comes from immuneACCESS by way of TCRdb, which keeps in-frame sequences with V and J called. Part of the clones is missing from these tables; in studies checked, under half for an unresolved V gene and the rest for unknown reasons. This sample lists 26,000 or so clones; around three quarters were detected once. The ten largest clones represent about 15% of the sample. The trial excluded patients who had a history of autoimmune disease or were on systemic immunosuppression. Peripheral blood for TCR sequencing was drawn from every dose cohort at baseline, at cycle 4 day 1 and at cycle 7 day 1. The samples were drawn from a first-in-human, open-label, multicenter phase I dose-escalation trial of ivuxolimab. Adults with locally advanced or metastatic melanoma, renal cell, hepatocellular, or head and neck squamous cell carcinoma were enrolled in the trial. Before TCR sequencing, CD4+ T cells and CD8+ T cells from peripheral blood were sorted into separate populations.

As concerns this clone: Its antigen is not yet known. No base quality information exists; no much larger clone differs at one position.

The chain is made from TRBV5-1 and TRBJ2-7; the D region may be TRBD1 or TRBD2, each matching 6 bases equally. This receptor was identified in an adult with an advanced solid tumor such as melanoma, head and neck, liver or kidney cancer. Here the sequenced sample was CD4+ or CD8+ T cells sorted from blood, taken in a trial of the OX40 agonist ivuxolimab. The CDR3 protein sequence reads: CASKTFGGNYEQYF. The bases are TGCGCCAGCAAAACGTTCGGGGGCAACTACGAGCAGTACTTC.